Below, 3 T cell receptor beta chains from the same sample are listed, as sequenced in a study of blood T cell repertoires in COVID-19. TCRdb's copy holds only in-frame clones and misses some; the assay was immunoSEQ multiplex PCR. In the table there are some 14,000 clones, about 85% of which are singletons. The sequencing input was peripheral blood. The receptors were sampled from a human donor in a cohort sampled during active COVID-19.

The CDR3 coding sequence is TGTGCCAGCTCACAGGGACAGGACCACACAGATACGCAGTATTTT. This sequence encodes CASSQGQDHTDTQYF. The V call is TRBV18, the J call TRBJ2-3; 8 positions match TRBD1. Trimming cost V 4 bases and J 2 bases; bases outside gene matches: 5. Germline CDR1 KGHSH, CDR2 LQKENI. The CDR3 totals 15 residues.

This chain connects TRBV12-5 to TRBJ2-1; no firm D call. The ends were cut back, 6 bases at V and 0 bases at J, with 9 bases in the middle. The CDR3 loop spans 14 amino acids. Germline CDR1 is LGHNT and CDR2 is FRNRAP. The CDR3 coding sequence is TGTGCTAGTGGCCCCTATGACTCCTACAATGAGCAGTTCTTC. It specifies CASGPYDSYNEQFF.

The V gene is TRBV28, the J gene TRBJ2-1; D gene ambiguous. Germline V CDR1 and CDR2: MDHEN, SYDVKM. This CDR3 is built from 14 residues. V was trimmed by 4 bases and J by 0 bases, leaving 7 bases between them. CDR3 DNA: TGTGCCAGCAGTTCCGGTGGCTCCTACAATGAGCAGTTCTTC. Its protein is CASSSGGSYNEQFF. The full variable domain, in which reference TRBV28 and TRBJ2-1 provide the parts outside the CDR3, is DVKVTQSSRYLVKRTGEKVFLECVQDMDHENMFWYRQDPGLGLRLIYFSYDVKMKEKGDIPEGYSVSREKKERFSLILESASTNQTSMYLCASSSGGSYNEQFFGPGTRLTVL.